A single sample gave rise to the 11 T cell receptor beta chains below, sequenced in a study of blood T cell repertoires in COVID-19. Assay used: immunoSEQ multiplex PCR; TCRdb lists only in-frame clones, some missing. Here the sample spans more than 110,000 clones, about 87% being singletons. The material sequenced was peripheral blood. The receptors here all came from an elderly woman with acute or convalescent COVID-19.

This clone was counted a single time. The gene calls are TRBV7-3 and TRBJ2-1, with D unclear. Germline-derived CDR1 and CDR2 are SGHTA and FQGTGA. V lost 5 bases and J lost 7, with 15 bases in between. The CDR3 consists of 14 residues. The DNA of the CDR3 is TGTGCCAGCAGCCTGGCCCCGGCCGGGAATGAGCAGTTCTTC. Protein sequence: CASSLAPAGNEQFF.

The V and J genes are TRBV11-1 and TRBJ1-4, with D possibly being TRBD1 (5 bases). CDR1 SGHAT and CDR2 FQDESV come from the germline V gene (reference sequence). The CDR3 is 13 amino acids. V was cut by 5 bases and J by 6 bases, with 10 bases left in between. As DNA, the CDR3 is TGTGCCAGCAGCCCGGGACTGGATGAAAAACTGTTTTTT. Protein product: CASSPGLDEKLFF.

The chain joins TRBV28 to TRBJ2-5; weak D call: TRBD2 (6 bases). The germline gives CDR1 MDHEN, CDR2 SYDVKM. The V end was cut by 5 bases, the J end by 5 bases, with 9 bases between. This CDR3 has 12 residues. The CDR3 DNA reads TGTGCCAGCAGTAGACTAGGCGAGACCCAGTACTTC. This codes for CASSRLGETQYF.

A word on this clone: One junction end does not reproduce the germline sequence, and a read error may be involved. The CDR3 DNA follows: TGTGCTAGCAGCTTGCTAGCCCAAGAGACCCAGTACTTC. Protein: CASSLLAQETQYF. J is TRBJ2-5 and V is TRBV7-7; D may be TRBD2 (5 bases). In germline, CDR1 is SSHAT, CDR2 FNYEAQ (reference sequence). This CDR3 has 13 amino acids.

The J gene is TRBJ2-1, the V gene TRBV2; the match to TRBD1 covers 7 bases. With 7 bases clipped from V and 7 bases from J, the junction kept 7 bases outside the gene matches. CDR3 size: 13 residues. Germline CDR1 reads SNHLY; CDR2 reads FYNNEI. CDR3 amino acids: CASKRGRLNEQFF. The CDR3 DNA follows: TGTGCCAGCAAGAGGGGGCGCCTAAATGAGCAGTTCTTC.

The rearrangement uses TRBV11-3 and TRBJ2-2, with TRBD1 identical over 8 bases. J lost 6 bases, V lost 4 bases, and 4 bases had no gene match. Germline lookup yields CDR1 SGHNT and CDR2 YENEEA. The CDR3 consists of 14 residues. The CDR3 here is CASSSRTGPGELFF. Written as DNA, the CDR3 is TGTGCCAGCAGCTCTAGGACAGGGCCCGGGGAGCTGTTTTTT.

This clone was detected only once. The rearrangement uses TRBV28 and TRBJ2-5, with TRBD2 as a possible D gene (7 bases). The CDR3 is made up of 15 amino acids. Trimming removed 3 bases from V and 0 bases from J, with 11 bases in between. CDR1 and CDR2 (germline): MDHEN, SYDVKM. CDR3 sequence: CASSLWGGNQETQYF. The CDR3 nucleotides read TGTGCCAGCAGTTTGTGGGGGGGCAACCAAGAGACCCAGTACTTC.

This clone showed up just a few times. The chain has TRBV7-2 and TRBJ1-1; D not certain. Trimming left V 3 bases short and J 4 bases short, with 9 bases between. The CDR3 is 13 residues long. Germline loops: CDR1 SGHTA, CDR2 FQGNSA. CDR3 region: CASSLRRGTEAFF. Written as DNA, the CDR3 is TGTGCCAGCAGCTTGAGGCGAGGCACTGAAGCTTTCTTT.

The chain has TRBV18 and TRBJ2-3; 12 nucleotides align to TRBD2. J lost 2 bases, V lost 3 bases, and 6 bases had no gene match. Germline V gene lookup returns CDR1 KGHSH and CDR2 LQKENI. This CDR3 has 17 amino acids. This CDR3 reads CASSPLAGGQNTDTQYF. The CDR3 region has the DNA TGTGCCAGCTCACCGCTAGCGGGGGGGCAGAACACAGATACGCAGTATTTT.

The chain uses TRBV6-1 and TRBJ1-4, with 7 bases that match TRBD1. V shed 3 bases, J shed 7 bases, and the junction held 5 bases outside the gene matches. CDR1 is MNHNS, CDR2 SASEGT, per germline. The CDR3 is 14 amino acids. CDR3 protein: CASSDRGSGEKLFF. CDR3 DNA sequence: TGTGCCAGCAGTGACAGGGGGTCGGGTGAAAAACTGTTTTTT.

The V and J genes are TRBV30 and TRBJ1-1; D is uncertain. Germline CDR1 GTSNPN, CDR2 SVGIG (reference sequence). V dropped 7 bases and J dropped 4 bases, with 10 bases sitting between them. This CDR3 region has 11 residues. CDR3 bases: TGTGCCTTTGCCCGGGGCACTGAAGCTTTCTTT. Protein sequence: CAFARGTEAFF.